A single TCR beta chain is shown here with its context. CDR3 length: 14 residues. Germline CDR1 and CDR2: SGHVS and FQNEAQ. The germline V and J ends were trimmed by 5 bases and 4 bases, with 13 bases remaining between them. The record originates from a study of shared clonotypes between healthy human individuals. The data were produced by immunoSEQ multiplex PCR, yet TCRdb's version contains in-frame clones alone and is incomplete. The sample carries over a million clones, approximately 98.5% recorded once. The chain is built from TRBV7-8 and TRBJ2-3; weak D call: TRBD2 (5 bases). The clonotype comes from a man aged 30-40 years in good health. Sequenced sample: naive CD4+ T cells sorted from blood. Subset indicated: CD45RA+ positively selected. CDR3 in DNA: TGTGCCAGCAGCGGAAGGTGGGGAGCAGATACGCAGTATTTT. Its protein is CASSGRWGADTQYF.